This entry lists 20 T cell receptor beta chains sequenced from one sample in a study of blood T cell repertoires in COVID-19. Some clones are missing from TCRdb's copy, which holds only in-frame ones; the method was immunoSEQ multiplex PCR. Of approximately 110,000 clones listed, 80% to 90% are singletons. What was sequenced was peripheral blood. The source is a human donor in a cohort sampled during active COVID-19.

CDR3 amino acids: CASTITSGGEKLFF. The CDR3 DNA is TGTGCCAGCACCATCACGTCGGGTGGTGAAAAACTGTTTTTT. The chain uses TRBV28 and TRBJ1-4; D gene ambiguous. Germline CDR1 and CDR2: MDHEN and SYDVKM. V lost 7 bases and J 7 bases, leaving 16 bases between the germline ends. The CDR3 is 14 amino acids.

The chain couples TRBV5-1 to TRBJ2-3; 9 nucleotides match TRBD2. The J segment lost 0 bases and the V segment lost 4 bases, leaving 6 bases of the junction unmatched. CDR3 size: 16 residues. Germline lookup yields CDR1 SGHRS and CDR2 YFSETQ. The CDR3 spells CASSKTSGTSTDTQYF. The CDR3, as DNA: TGCGCCAGCAGCAAGACTAGCGGTACTAGCACAGATACGCAGTATTTT.

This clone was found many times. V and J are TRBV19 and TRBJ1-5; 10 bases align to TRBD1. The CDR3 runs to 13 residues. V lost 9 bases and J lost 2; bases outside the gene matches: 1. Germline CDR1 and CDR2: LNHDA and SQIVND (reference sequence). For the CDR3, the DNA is TGTGCCAGCGGGACAGGGGGCAATCAGCCCCAGCATTTT. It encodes CASGTGGNQPQHF.

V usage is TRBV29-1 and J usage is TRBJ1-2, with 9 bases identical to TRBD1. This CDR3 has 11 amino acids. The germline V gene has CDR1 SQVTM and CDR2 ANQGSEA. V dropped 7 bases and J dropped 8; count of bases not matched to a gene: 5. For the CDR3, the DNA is TGCAGCGCCAGACAGGGGGAAGGCTACACCTTC. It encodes CSARQGEGYTF. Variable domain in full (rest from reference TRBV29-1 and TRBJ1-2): SAVISQKPSRDICQRGTSLTIQCQVDSQVTMMFWYRQQPGQSLTLIATANQGSEATYESGFVIDKFPISRPNLTFSTLTVSNMSPEDSSIYLCSARQGEGYTFGSGTRLTVV.

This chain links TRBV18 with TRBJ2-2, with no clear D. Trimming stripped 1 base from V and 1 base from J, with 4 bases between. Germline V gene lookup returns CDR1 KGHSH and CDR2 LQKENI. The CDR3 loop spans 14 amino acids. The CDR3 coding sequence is TGTGCCAGCTCACCACAGCGGAACACCGGGGAGCTGTTTTTT. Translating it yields CASSPQRNTGELFF.

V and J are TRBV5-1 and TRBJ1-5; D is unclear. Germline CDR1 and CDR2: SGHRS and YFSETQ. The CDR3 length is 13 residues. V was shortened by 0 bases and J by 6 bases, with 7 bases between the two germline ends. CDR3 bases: TGCGCCAGCAGCTTGGACGGAGGTCAGCCCCAGCATTTT. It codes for CASSLDGGQPQHF.

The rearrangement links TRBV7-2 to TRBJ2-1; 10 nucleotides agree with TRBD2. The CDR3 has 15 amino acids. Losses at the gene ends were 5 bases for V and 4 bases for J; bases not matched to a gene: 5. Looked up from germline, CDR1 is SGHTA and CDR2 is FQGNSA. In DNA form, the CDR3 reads TGTGCCAGCAGCCGTAGCGGGGGGAAGTACAATGAGCAGTTCTTC. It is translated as CASSRSGGKYNEQFF.

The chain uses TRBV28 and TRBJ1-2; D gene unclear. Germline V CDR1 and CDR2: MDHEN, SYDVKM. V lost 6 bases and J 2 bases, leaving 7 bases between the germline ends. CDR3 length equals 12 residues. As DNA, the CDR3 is TGTGCCAGCAGCAGCGGCAACTATGGCTACACCTTC. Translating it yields CASSSGNYGYTF.

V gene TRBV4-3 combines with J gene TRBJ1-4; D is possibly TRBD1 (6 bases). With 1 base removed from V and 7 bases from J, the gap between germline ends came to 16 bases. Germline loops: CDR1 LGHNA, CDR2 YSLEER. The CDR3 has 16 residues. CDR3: CASSQGVIGGSEKLFF. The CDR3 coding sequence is TGCGCCAGCAGCCAAGGGGTGATAGGGGGATCTGAAAAACTGTTTTTT.

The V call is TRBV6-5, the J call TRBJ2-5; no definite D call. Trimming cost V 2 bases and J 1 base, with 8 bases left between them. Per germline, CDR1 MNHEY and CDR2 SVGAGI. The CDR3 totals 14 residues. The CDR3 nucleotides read TGTGCCAGCAGTTACATGTCCAGCCAAGAGACCCAGTACTTC. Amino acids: CASSYMSSQETQYF.

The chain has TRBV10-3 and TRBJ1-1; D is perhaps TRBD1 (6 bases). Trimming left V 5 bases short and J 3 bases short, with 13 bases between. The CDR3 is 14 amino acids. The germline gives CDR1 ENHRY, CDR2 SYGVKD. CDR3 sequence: CAISKGQTDTEAFF. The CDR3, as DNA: TGTGCCATCAGTAAAGGACAGACGGACACTGAAGCTTTCTTT.

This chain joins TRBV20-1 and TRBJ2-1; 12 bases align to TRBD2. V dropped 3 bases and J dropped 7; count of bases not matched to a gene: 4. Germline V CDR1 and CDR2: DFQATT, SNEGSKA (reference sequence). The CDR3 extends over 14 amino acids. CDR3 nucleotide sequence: TGCAGTGCTAGTATGACTAGCGGGGGTAATGAGCAGTTCTTC. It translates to CSASMTSGGNEQFF.

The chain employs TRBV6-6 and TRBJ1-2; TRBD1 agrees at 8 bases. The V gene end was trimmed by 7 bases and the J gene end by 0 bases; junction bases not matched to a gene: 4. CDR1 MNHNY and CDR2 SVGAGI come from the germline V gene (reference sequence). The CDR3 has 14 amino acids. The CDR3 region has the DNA TGTGCCAGCAACCCGACAGGGGCTAACTATGGCTACACCTTC. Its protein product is CASNPTGANYGYTF.

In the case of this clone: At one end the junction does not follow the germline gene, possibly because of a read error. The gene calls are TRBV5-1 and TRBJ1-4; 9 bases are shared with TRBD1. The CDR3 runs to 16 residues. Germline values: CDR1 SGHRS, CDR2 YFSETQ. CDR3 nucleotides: TGCGCCGGCAGCTTGGGACAGGGATTAACTAATGAAAAACTGTTTTTT. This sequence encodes CAGSLGQGLTNEKLFF.

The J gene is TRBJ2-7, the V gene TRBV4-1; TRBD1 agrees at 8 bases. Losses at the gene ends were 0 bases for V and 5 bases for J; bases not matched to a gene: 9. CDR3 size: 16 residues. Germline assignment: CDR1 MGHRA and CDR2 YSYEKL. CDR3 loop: CASSQDSGAGGDEQYF. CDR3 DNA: TGCGCCAGCAGCCAAGATTCCGGGGCAGGGGGCGACGAGCAGTACTTC.

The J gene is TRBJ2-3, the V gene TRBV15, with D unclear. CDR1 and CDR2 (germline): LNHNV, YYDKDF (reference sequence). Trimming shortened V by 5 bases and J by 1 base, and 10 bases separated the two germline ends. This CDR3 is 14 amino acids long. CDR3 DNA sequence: TGTGCCACCAGCCAGGAACCCCGCACAGATACGCAGTATTTT. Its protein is CATSQEPRTDTQYF.

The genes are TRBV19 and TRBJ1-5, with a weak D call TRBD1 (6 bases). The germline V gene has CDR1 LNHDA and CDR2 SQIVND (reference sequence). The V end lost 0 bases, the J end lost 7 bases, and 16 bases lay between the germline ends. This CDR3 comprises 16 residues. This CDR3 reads CASSIDRAVGGQPQHF. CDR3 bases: TGTGCCAGTAGTATAGATCGCGCTGTAGGGGGACAGCCCCAGCATTTT. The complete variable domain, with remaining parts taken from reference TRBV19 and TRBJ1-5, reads DGGITQSPKYLFRKEGQNVTLSCEQNLNHDAMYWYRQDPGQGLRLIYYSQIVNDFQKGDIAEGYSVSREKKESFPLTVTSAQKNPTAFYLCASSIDRAVGGQPQHFGDGTRLSIL.

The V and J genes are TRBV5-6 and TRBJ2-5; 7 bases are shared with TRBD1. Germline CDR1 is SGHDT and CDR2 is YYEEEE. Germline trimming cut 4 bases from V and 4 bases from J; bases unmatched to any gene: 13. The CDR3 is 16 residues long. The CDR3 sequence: CASSPTRDRDSETQYF. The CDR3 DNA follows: TGTGCCAGCAGCCCGACCCGTGACAGGGATTCAGAGACCCAGTACTTC.

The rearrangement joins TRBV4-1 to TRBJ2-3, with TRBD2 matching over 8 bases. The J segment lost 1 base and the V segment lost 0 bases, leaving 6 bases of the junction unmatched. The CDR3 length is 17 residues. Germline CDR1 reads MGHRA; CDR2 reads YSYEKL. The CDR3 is CASSQDLRGAGTDTQYF. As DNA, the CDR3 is TGCGCCAGCAGCCAAGATCTGCGGGGGGCCGGCACAGATACGCAGTATTTT.

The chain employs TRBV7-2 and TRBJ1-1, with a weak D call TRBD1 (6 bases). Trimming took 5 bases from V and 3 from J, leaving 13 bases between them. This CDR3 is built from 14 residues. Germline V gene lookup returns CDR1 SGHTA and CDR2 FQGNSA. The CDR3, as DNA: TGTGCCAGCAGCCTCACAGGGTTGGACACTGAAGCTTTCTTT. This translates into CASSLTGLDTEAFF.